This TCR beta chain was sequenced during a study of T-cell reconstitution after alpha-beta-depleted transplantation in children. Unique molecular identifiers were incorporated during preparation of the TCRbeta library. TCRdb redid the calling of the PCR reads with MiXCR, one entry per CDR3 protein. This sample has some 400,000 distinct CDR3 sequences, with roughly 21% found just once. This clonotype was counted at least ten times. Material: PBMCs from the stem cell graft donor, obtained from the stem cell graft. The TCR sequence derives from a human donor who donated a stem cell graft to a child with acute myeloid leukemia.

The CDR3 DNA reads as TGCAGTGCTCGCCTCCTCAGGGGGGGACTGGTCAATGAGCAGTTCTTC. It specifies CSARLLRGGLVNEQFF. V is TRBV20-1 and J is TRBJ2-1, with D possibly called TRBD1 or TRBD2 (7 bases each). Between the trimmed V and J ends, which lost 5 bases and 6 bases, there was a span of 23 bases. The CDR3 extends over 16 amino acids. The germline gives CDR1 DFQATT, CDR2 SNEGSKA (reference sequence).